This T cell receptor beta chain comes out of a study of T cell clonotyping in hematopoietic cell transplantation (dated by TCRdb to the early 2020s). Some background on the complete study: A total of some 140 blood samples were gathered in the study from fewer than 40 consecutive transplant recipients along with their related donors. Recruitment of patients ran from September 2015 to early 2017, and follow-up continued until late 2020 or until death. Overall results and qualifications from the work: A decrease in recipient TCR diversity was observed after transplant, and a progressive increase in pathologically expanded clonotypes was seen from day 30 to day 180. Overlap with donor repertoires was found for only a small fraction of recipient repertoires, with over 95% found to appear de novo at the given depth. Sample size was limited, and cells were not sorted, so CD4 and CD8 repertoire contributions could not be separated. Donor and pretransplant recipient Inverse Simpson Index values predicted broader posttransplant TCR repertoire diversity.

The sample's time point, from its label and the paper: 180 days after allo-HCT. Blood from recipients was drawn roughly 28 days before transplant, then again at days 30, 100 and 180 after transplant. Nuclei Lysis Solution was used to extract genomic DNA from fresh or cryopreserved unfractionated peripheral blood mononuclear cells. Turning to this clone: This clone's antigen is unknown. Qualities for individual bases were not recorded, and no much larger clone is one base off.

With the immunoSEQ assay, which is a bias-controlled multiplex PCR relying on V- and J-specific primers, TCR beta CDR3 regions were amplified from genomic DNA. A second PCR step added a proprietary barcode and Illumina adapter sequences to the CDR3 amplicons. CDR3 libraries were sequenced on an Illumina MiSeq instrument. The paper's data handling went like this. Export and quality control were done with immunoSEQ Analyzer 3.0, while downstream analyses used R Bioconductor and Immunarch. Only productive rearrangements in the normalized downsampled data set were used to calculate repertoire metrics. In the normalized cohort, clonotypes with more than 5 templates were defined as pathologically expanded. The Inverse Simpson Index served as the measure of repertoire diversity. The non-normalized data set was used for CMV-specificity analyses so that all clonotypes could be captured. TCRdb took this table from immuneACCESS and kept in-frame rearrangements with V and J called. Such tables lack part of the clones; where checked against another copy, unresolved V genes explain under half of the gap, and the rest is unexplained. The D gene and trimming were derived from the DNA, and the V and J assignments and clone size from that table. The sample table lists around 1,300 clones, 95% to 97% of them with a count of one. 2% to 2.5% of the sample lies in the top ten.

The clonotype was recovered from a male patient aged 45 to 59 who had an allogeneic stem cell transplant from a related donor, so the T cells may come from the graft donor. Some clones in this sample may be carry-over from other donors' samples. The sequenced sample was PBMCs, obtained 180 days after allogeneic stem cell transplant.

The base sequence is TGTGCCAGCAGCATAAGCCAGACAGGGGGATATGAAGCTTTCTTT. Its translation is CASSISQTGGYEAFF. This sequence uses TRBV5-6 and TRBJ1-1; 9 nucleotides in the junction match TRBD1. The junction shows trimming of 4 bases on V and 7 bases on J, and the gene matches do not reach 11 bases of it. Reading the germline V gene gives CDR1 SGHDT and CDR2 YYEEEE. The CDR3, from cysteine to phenylalanine, totals 15 residues. Only CDR3 DNA is held: 45 bases, read in frame from base 1.